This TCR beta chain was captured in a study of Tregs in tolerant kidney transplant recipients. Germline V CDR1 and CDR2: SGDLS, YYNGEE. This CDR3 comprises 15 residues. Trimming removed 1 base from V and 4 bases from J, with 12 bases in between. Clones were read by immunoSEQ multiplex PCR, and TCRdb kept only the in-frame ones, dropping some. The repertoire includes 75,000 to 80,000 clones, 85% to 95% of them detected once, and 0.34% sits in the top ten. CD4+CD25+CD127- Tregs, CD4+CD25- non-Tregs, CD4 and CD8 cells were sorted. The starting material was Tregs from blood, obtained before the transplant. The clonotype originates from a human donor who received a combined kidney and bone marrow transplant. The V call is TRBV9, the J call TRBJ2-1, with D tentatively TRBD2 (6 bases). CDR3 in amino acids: CASSVFGSDYNEQFF. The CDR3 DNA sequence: TGTGCCAGCAGCGTATTCGGGAGTGATTACAATGAGCAGTTCTTC.